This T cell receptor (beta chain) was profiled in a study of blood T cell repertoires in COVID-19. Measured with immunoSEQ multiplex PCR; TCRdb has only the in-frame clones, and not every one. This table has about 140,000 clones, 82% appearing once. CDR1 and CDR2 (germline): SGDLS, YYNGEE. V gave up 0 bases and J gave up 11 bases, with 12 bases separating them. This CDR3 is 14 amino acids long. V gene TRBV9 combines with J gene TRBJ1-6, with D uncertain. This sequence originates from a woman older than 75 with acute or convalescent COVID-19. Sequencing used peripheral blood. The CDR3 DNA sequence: TGTGCCAGCAGCGTAGCTGAAGGGAGGCCACCCCTCCACTTT. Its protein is CASSVAEGRPPLHF. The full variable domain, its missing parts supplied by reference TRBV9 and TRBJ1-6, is DSGVTQTPKHLITATGQRVTLRCSPRSGDLSVYWYQQSLDQGLQFLIQYYNGEERAKGNILERFSAQQFPDLHSELNLSSLELGDSALYFCASSVAEGRPPLHFGNGTRLTVT.